This TCR beta chain came from a study of T cell changes during pregnancy in multiple sclerosis (dated by TCRdb to between 2018 and 2021). Looking at the study overall: The study looked at changes in the T cell repertoire across pregnancy in women with multiple sclerosis.

CDR1 and CDR2 are read off the germline V gene as SGHRS and YFSETQ. The CDR3 starts with the cysteine, ends with the phenylalanine, and has 16 residues. Of all the DNA, just the CDR3 is kept, 48 bases in frame from base 1. Compared with germline, V lacks 3 bases and J lacks 4 bases; bases without a gene match: 8. The library was obtained by the immunoSEQ multiplex PCR assay. Here the immuneACCESS table is served through TCRdb, limited to in-frame sequences with V and J called. Missing clones are a known gap in these copies; in checked studies unresolved V genes cover under half, and the rest lacks a known reason. This sample lists roughly 48,000 clones; about 90% were detected once. Over 0.95% of the sample is held by the ten biggest clonotypes. A remark on this clone: Its target antigen remains unknown. The input lacks base qualities; no much larger clone sits a single base away.

The sequencing here drew on CD4+ T cells from peripheral blood mononuclear cells, taken in the second trimester of pregnancy. The chain is assembled from TRBV5-1 and TRBJ2-1, with 9 central nucleotides matching TRBD2. The source is a female donor with multiple sclerosis, enrolled in a pregnancy study. The DNA sequence reads TGCGCCAGCAGCTCCACTGGGACTAGCTCATACAATGAGCAGTTCTTC. This gives the protein CASSSTGTSSYNEQFF.